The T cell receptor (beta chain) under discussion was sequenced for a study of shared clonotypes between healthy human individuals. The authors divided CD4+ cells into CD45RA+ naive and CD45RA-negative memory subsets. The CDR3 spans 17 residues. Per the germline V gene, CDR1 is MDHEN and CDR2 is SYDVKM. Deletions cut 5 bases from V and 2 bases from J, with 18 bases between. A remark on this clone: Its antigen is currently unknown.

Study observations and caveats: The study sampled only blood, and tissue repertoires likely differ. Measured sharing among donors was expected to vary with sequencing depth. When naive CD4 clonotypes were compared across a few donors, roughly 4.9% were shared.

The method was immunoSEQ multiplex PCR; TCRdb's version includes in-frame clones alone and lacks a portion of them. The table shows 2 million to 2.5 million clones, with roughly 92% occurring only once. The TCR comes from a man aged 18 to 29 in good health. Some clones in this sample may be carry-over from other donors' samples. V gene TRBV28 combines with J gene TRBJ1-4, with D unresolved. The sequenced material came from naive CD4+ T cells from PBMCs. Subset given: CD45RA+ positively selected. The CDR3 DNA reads TGTGCCAGCAGTCCGCCTCCCAAGAGGCGTACTAATGAAAAACTGTTTTTT. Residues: CASSPPPKRRTNEKLFF.